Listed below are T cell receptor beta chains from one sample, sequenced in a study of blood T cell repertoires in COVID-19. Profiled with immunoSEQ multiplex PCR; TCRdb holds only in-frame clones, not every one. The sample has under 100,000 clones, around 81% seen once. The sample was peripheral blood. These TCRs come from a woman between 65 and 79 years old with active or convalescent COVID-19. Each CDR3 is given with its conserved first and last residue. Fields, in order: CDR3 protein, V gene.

CDR3: CASSPGLAGVSEQFF
V: TRBV10-2

CDR3: CASSPPRDRGSTNYGYTF
V: TRBV7-9

CDR3: CASSELAGGPGELFF
V: TRBV7-8

CDR3: CASSQDPDAAYPYEQYF
V: TRBV4-3

CDR3: CASSLASSGSYNEQFF
V: TRBV5-1

CDR3: CASSLEGNTGELFF
V: TRBV7-9

CDR3: CASSRTAEAFF
V: TRBV6-5

CDR3: CASSWDREGELFF
V: TRBV11-3

CDR3: CASSSGSSYEQYF
V: TRBV5-1

CDR3: CASSPAGLAREQFF
V: TRBV11-2

CDR3: CASSVEARGRDTGELFF
V: TRBV9

CDR3: CAISAPEDGYTF
V: TRBV10-3

CDR3: CASSSPGTGADTQYF
V: TRBV6-2/TRBV6-3

CDR3: CATSRGGQDSSYEQYF
V: TRBV15

CDR3: CASTGQMNTEAFF
V: TRBV6-1

CDR3: CASSPAAGLTDTQYF
V: TRBV5-5

CDR3: CAISETGEYGYTF
V: TRBV10-3

CDR3: CASRPTSLPTDTQYF
V: TRBV3-1/TRBV3-2

CDR3: CASRIGTGELFF
V: TRBV11-3

CDR3: CASRLGGTSGGYEQFF
V: TRBV5-1

CDR3: CASRTGSLVNEQYF
V: TRBV28

CDR3: CASSIYGSSYNSPLHF
V: TRBV16

CDR3: CASSLGTSAQETQYF
V: TRBV9